This note documents a single TCR beta chain sequence. Its cognate antigen is unknown. The data stem from a study of T cell responses to AZD1222 COVID-19 vaccine. Overall study results and limits: Spike-specific TCR breadth and depth rose after two AZD1222 doses. The study found vaccine-associated CD4 TCRs spanning spike, dominant at 160-218 and 743-854.

This CDR3 region has 11 residues. The table came from immunoSEQ multiplex PCR; TCRdb's copy has only in-frame clones and leaves some out. In the table there are 150,000 to 200,000 clones, about nine tenths of which are singletons. The sequencing here drew on peripheral blood, taken on day 0 of MenACWY control vaccination. This TCR was recovered from an adult in good health. V is TRBV12-3 or TRBV12-4 and J is TRBJ1-2; perhaps TRBD1 as D (6 bases). The CDR3 DNA reads TGTGCTAGTCTACAGGGCAATGGCTACACCTTC. Translating gives CASLQGNGYTF.